One sample yielded the 6 T cell receptor beta chains listed below, sequenced in a study of regulatory T cells in long-lasting Graves disease. Through Arm-PCR of CDR3 regions and iRepertoire HTBI primers, TCR beta libraries were built. A single record per CDR3 protein comes from TCRdb applying MiXCR to the multiplex PCR reads. Of about 240,000 distinct CDR3 sequences in the sample, 20% to 25% were seen once. Time point denoted: newly diagnosed GD, antithyroid drugs for less than 3 months. TCR sequences were obtained from RNA taken from PBMCs. Sequencing used peripheral blood mononuclear cells (PBMCs), obtained at new diagnosis, from a patient treated with antithyroid drugs. Every receptor here comes from a female donor with Graves disease.

At least ten counts were recorded for this clonotype. The V and J genes are TRBV20-1 and TRBJ2-7, with D unresolved. This CDR3 region has 13 residues. V lost 2 bases, J lost 3 bases, and 11 bases lay in between. The germline gives CDR1 DFQATT, CDR2 SNEGSKA (reference sequence). The CDR3 DNA sequence: TGCAGTGCTAGAATCGGCCACATCTACGAGCAGTACTTC. The encoded protein is CSARIGHIYEQYF.

This clonotype was detected ten times or more. V usage is TRBV4-3 and J usage is TRBJ2-7; TRBD1 might be the D (6 bases). This CDR3 has 15 amino acids. Germline lookup yields CDR1 LGHNA and CDR2 YSLEER. Trimming removed 0 bases at V and 3 bases at J, with 12 bases between. The CDR3 reads CASSQDTRDIYEQYF. The CDR3 DNA reads as TGCGCCAGCAGCCAAGATACCCGGGACATCTACGAGCAGTACTTC.

In this sample, this clonotype turned up many times. This sequence joins TRBV7-2 and TRBJ1-2, with D uncertain. The CDR3 is made up of 14 amino acids. The germline V gene has CDR1 SGHTA and CDR2 FQGNSA. Trimming took off 5 bases at V and 4 bases at J, with 14 bases between the two ends. The CDR3 sequence: CASSGLGGLYGYTF. CDR3 sequence (DNA): TGTGCCAGCAGCGGCTTAGGTGGCCTCTATGGCTACACCTTC.

This clonotype has ten or more counts. This chain joins TRBV6-1 and TRBJ2-7; either TRBD1 or TRBD2 may fit D (6 bases each). Deletions cut 5 bases from V and 5 bases from J, with 22 bases between. The CDR3 loop spans 16 amino acids. The germline V gene encodes CDR1 MNHNS and CDR2 SASEGT. CDR3: CASSLRYGGPAHEQYF. In DNA form, the CDR3 reads TGTGCCAGCAGTCTCCGCTACGGGGGCCCTGCCCACGAGCAGTACTTC.

This clonotype was detected only a few times. At one boundary the junction diverges from the germline segment, which might be a read error. This chain joins TRBV7-9 and TRBJ1-1; D is unresolved. Per the germline V gene, CDR1 is SEHNR and CDR2 is FQNEAQ (reference sequence). The CDR3 spans 16 residues. This CDR3 reads CASSLPPPGPNAEAFF. CDR3 sequence (DNA): TGTGCCAGCAGCCTACCCCCCCCTGGGCCGAACGCTGAAGCTTTCTTT.

This clonotype was observed at least ten times. The chain links TRBV20-1 to TRBJ2-2; D may correspond to TRBD1 or TRBD2 (5 bases each). Germline V gene lookup returns CDR1 DFQATT and CDR2 SNEGSKA (reference sequence). The ends were cut back, 3 bases at V and 6 bases at J, with 14 bases in the middle. The CDR3 consists of 14 residues. The CDR3 coding sequence is TGCAGTGCTAGCCGAGGGGCACCCGCCGGGGAGCTGTTTTTT. Amino acids: CSASRGAPAGELFF.